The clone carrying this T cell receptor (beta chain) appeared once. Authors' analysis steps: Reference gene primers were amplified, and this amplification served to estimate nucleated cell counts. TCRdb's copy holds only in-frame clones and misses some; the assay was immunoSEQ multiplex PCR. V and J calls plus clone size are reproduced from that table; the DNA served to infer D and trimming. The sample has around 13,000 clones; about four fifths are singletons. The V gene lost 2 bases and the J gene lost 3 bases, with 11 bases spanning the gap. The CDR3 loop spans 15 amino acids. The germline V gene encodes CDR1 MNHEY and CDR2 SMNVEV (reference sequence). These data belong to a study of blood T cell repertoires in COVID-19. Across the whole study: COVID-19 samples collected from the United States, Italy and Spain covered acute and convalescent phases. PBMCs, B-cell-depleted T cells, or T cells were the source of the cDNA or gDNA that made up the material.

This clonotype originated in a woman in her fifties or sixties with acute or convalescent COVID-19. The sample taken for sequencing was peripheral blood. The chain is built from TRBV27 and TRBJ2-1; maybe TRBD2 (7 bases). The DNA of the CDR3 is TGTGCCAGCAGTTTAGGCGGGGGCGACTACAATGAGCAGTTCTTC. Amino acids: CASSLGGGDYNEQFF.